This record covers a single T cell receptor (beta chain). Its antigen is undetermined. PCR used 60 Vbeta primers and 13 Jbeta primers. The repertoire was sequenced with immunoSEQ multiplex PCR; TCRdb's copy has only in-frame clones and lacks some. The table shows 190,000 or so clones, with about 80% occurring only once. CDR3 length: 13 residues. V was shortened by 2 bases and J by 1 base, with 5 bases between the two germline ends. Germline CDR1 reads SGHVS; CDR2 reads FNYEAQ. The sample comes from a study of cytomegalovirus exposure and HLA in healthy donors. Points from the study as a whole: Rarity marked most TCR sequences, yet some public TCRs occurred in many donors. Researchers reported in a later analysis that a missense DCLRE1C variant was tied to TCR beta V- and J-gene trimming. A list of 150 to 200 TCR beta chains associated with cytomegalovirus was given.

Sample: PBMCs. The chain has TRBV7-6 and TRBJ1-1; D is unclear. This sequence originates from a boy aged 5-17 years in good health and CMV-seronegative. CDR3 sequence reads: CASSLSGNTEAFF. Here the CDR3 DNA reads TGTGCCAGCAGCTTATCGGGGAACACTGAAGCTTTCTTT.